This is a list of T cell receptor beta chains from one sample in a study of T cell responses to AZD1222 COVID-19 vaccine. Here immunoSEQ multiplex PCR was the method, and the copy in TCRdb shows in-frame clones only, minus some. The sample has roughly 150,000 clones, roughly 90% seen once. Sample: peripheral blood, taken 28 days after the second AZD1222 dose. The receptors here all came from an adult who received the AZD1222 COVID-19 vaccine. Each CDR3 is given without its conserved first and last residue.

cdr3_aa: ASSQGDFQGPVKQETQY; v_call: TRBV7-9; j_call: TRBJ2-5
cdr3_aa: ASSLSPGANEQF; v_call: TRBV7-3; j_call: TRBJ2-1
cdr3_aa: ATSRDLTRTEKLF; v_call: TRBV15; j_call: TRBJ1-4
cdr3_aa: ASGKDRASGNTIY; v_call: TRBV5-1; j_call: TRBJ1-3
cdr3_aa: ASSLRGLAGAPGELF; v_call: TRBV7-3; j_call: TRBJ2-2
cdr3_aa: ASSYSTGELF; v_call: TRBV6-5; j_call: TRBJ2-2
cdr3_aa: AISAGGADNDEQF; v_call: TRBV10-3; j_call: TRBJ2-1
cdr3_aa: ASSLPPVGNSPLH; v_call: TRBV7-8; j_call: TRBJ1-6
cdr3_aa: ASSPGLGSEQY; v_call: TRBV3-1/TRBV3-2; j_call: TRBJ2-7
cdr3_aa: ASSEAGANYGYT; v_call: TRBV6-1; j_call: TRBJ1-2
cdr3_aa: ASSKWNSPLH; v_call: TRBV27; j_call: TRBJ1-6
cdr3_aa: ASSLFQGLYEQY; v_call: TRBV5-6; j_call: TRBJ2-7
cdr3_aa: ASSVADGVSYNEQF; v_call: TRBV9; j_call: TRBJ2-1
cdr3_aa: ASSWTATDSPLH; v_call: TRBV2; j_call: TRBJ1-6
cdr3_aa: ASSQGETSYT; v_call: TRBV3-1/TRBV3-2; j_call: TRBJ1-2
cdr3_aa: ASSISGVSNQPQH; v_call: TRBV19; j_call: TRBJ1-5
cdr3_aa: ASKGDSMNTEAF; v_call: TRBV5-1; j_call: TRBJ1-1
cdr3_aa: ASSMNGGPNEKLF; v_call: TRBV19; j_call: TRBJ1-4
cdr3_aa: ASSQVWTSSTDTQY; v_call: TRBV4-1; j_call: TRBJ2-3
cdr3_aa: ASSLGSDRNTIY; v_call: TRBV18; j_call: TRBJ1-3
cdr3_aa: ATSRRTGAPLH; v_call: TRBV15; j_call: TRBJ1-6
cdr3_aa: ASREGGQGRYEQY; v_call: TRBV2; j_call: TRBJ2-7
cdr3_aa: ASSLAGPNSGNTIY; v_call: TRBV7-2; j_call: TRBJ1-3
cdr3_aa: ASSEFRGDNEKLF; v_call: TRBV2; j_call: TRBJ1-4
cdr3_aa: ASRKQGVGTDTQY; v_call: TRBV7-9; j_call: TRBJ2-3
cdr3_aa: ASSFGQGGNQPQH; v_call: TRBV7-2; j_call: TRBJ1-5
cdr3_aa: ASSLGQGNTEAF; v_call: TRBV9; j_call: TRBJ1-1
cdr3_aa: ASSLQVESEQF; v_call: TRBV19; j_call: TRBJ2-1
cdr3_aa: ASSYSVAKGGGYT; v_call: TRBV6-6; j_call: TRBJ1-2
cdr3_aa: ASRSPVARLFNYNEQF; v_call: TRBV7-9; j_call: TRBJ2-1
cdr3_aa: ASLHGGTEAF; v_call: TRBV23-1; j_call: TRBJ1-1
cdr3_aa: ASSPRGYSISEQF; v_call: TRBV7-2; j_call: TRBJ2-1
cdr3_aa: SVEPGFNEQF; v_call: TRBV29-1; j_call: TRBJ2-1
cdr3_aa: ASSLPGGLNPNYGYT; v_call: TRBV7-9; j_call: TRBJ1-2
cdr3_aa: ASSIDGRLNTEAF; v_call: TRBV19; j_call: TRBJ1-1
cdr3_aa: ASSSSGSVTDTQY; v_call: TRBV10-1; j_call: TRBJ2-3
cdr3_aa: ASSFGQQETQY; v_call: TRBV11-3; j_call: TRBJ2-5
cdr3_aa: ASSLGGQIVQY; v_call: TRBV7-2; j_call: TRBJ2-5
cdr3_aa: ASSPQGESRMNTEAF; v_call: TRBV18; j_call: TRBJ1-1
cdr3_aa: ASSLAGLALDTQY; v_call: TRBV18; j_call: TRBJ2-3
cdr3_aa: ASSSSSAGYT; v_call: TRBV3-1/TRBV3-2; j_call: TRBJ1-2
cdr3_aa: ASSLTGGANEAF; v_call: TRBV5-1; j_call: TRBJ1-1
cdr3_aa: AIGSSGRSGGELF; v_call: TRBV10-3; j_call: TRBJ2-2
cdr3_aa: ASSSRRRDRADEQY; v_call: TRBV7-6; j_call: TRBJ2-7
cdr3_aa: ATSREDTGELF; v_call: TRBV15; j_call: TRBJ2-2
cdr3_aa: ASRAGQLDSPLH; v_call: TRBV6-5; j_call: TRBJ1-6
cdr3_aa: ASSYSYRRNSPLH; v_call: TRBV6-5; j_call: TRBJ1-6
cdr3_aa: ASSAGEMSNQPQH; v_call: TRBV2; j_call: TRBJ1-5
cdr3_aa: ASQPAGQGYGYT; v_call: TRBV5-1; j_call: TRBJ1-2
cdr3_aa: ATSDLLPSGAQKQY; v_call: TRBV24-1; j_call: TRBJ2-3
cdr3_aa: SVEAVNTEAF; v_call: TRBV29-1; j_call: TRBJ1-1
cdr3_aa: AISESPLADYNEQF; v_call: TRBV10-3; j_call: TRBJ2-1
cdr3_aa: ASSLLQDNGYT; v_call: TRBV12-3/TRBV12-4; j_call: TRBJ1-2
cdr3_aa: ASSPGGQGGSPLH; v_call: TRBV6-6; j_call: TRBJ1-6
cdr3_aa: ASGNVNTEAF; v_call: TRBV12-3/TRBV12-4; j_call: TRBJ1-1
cdr3_aa: ASSLQYYNEQF; v_call: TRBV12-3/TRBV12-4; j_call: TRBJ2-1
cdr3_aa: ASSFGTSGFNEQF; v_call: TRBV7-9; j_call: TRBJ2-1
cdr3_aa: ATSRDPGINQPQH; v_call: TRBV15; j_call: TRBJ1-5
cdr3_aa: AWSVENIQY; v_call: TRBV30; j_call: TRBJ2-4